Listed below are T cell receptor beta chains from one sample, sequenced in a study of response to subunit inactivated influenza vaccine. TCRdb re-called the RT-PCR reads through MiXCR, storing one row per CDR3 protein. The sample has hundreds of thousands of distinct CDR3 sequences, about 14% seen once. Specimen: PBMCs from blood, collected 14 to 15 days before vaccination. The receptor set was obtained from a man aged 45-65 years who received an inactivated influenza vaccine. Both conserved end residues are trimmed from each CDR3.

CDR3 protein,CDR3 length,J gene,V gene
ASSYRDNYEQY,11,TRBJ2-7,TRBV6-2/TRBV6-3
ASSDPSGDADTQY,13,TRBJ2-3,TRBV10-1
ATRGGNNQPQH,11,TRBJ1-5,TRBV15
ASSFSSSGGSTDTQY,15,TRBJ2-3,TRBV11-3
ASSAPGGDYEQY,12,TRBJ2-7,TRBV28
ASSLVPSGTGGTNEKLF,17,TRBJ1-4,TRBV5-1
ASSRQPQETQY,11,TRBJ2-5,TRBV18
ASSLRGGSTGELF,13,TRBJ2-2,TRBV12-3/TRBV12-4
ASSQDYGELF,10,TRBJ2-2,TRBV3-1
ASSSRTGTSSGANVLT,16,TRBJ2-6,TRBV5-6
SATKVAGGNQPQH,13,TRBJ1-5,TRBV20-1
SARSGNEQF,9,TRBJ2-1,TRBV20-1
ASYIRLSSGANVLT,14,TRBJ2-6,TRBV6-2/TRBV6-3
ASSSLQETQY,10,TRBJ2-5,TRBV7-9
ASSFMNEQY,9,TRBJ2-7,TRBV7-9
SIREDGYT,8,TRBJ1-2,TRBV20-1
ASSKTRDRHNEKLF,14,TRBJ1-4,TRBV11-2
ASSPRGRSSYNEQF,14,TRBJ2-1,TRBV7-2
ASSLVQGTPTDEQF,14,TRBJ2-1,TRBV13
SARRRDRQETQY,12,TRBJ2-5,TRBV20-1
ASSYLRAGGGTGELF,15,TRBJ2-2,TRBV6-5
ASSVQYKNIQY,11,TRBJ2-4,TRBV12-3/TRBV12-4
SATILAGGSNEQF,13,TRBJ2-1,TRBV20-1
ASSLYSGTTEAF,12,TRBJ1-1,TRBV5-5
ASTENSGRASNEQF,14,TRBJ2-1,TRBV6-1
ARKQNGNIQY,10,TRBJ2-4,TRBV2
SARVMTGRIQETQY,14,TRBJ2-5,TRBV20-1
ASSRDQPTDTQY,12,TRBJ2-3,TRBV5-1
SARTGFTTGELF,12,TRBJ2-2,TRBV29-1
ASSLGPWGTEAF,12,TRBJ1-1,TRBV27
SARAGAEQY,9,TRBJ2-7,TRBV20-1
ASSRGAGDQPQH,12,TRBJ1-5,TRBV5-5
ATTRLRNTEAF,11,TRBJ1-1,TRBV12-3/TRBV12-4
ASSSTQGGYNSPLH,14,TRBJ1-6,TRBV13
ASTTRASENNEQF,13,TRBJ2-1,TRBV12-3/TRBV12-4
ASSSTGATDTQY,12,TRBJ2-3,TRBV9
SARDRGRGETQY,12,TRBJ2-5,TRBV20-1
ASSKERGQETQY,12,TRBJ2-5,TRBV14
ASSAGGGDTQY,11,TRBJ2-3,TRBV5-6
ASSSGQGRAEAF,12,TRBJ1-1,TRBV6-2/TRBV6-3
ASSLSVATNEKLF,13,TRBJ1-4,TRBV5-5
ASGDTRYEQY,10,TRBJ2-7,TRBV6-2/TRBV6-3
ASSQDRSSYNEQF,13,TRBJ2-1,TRBV4-3
ASSQEDSRNTGELF,14,TRBJ2-2,TRBV4-1
ASSQDRIEQF,10,TRBJ2-1,TRBV3-1
ASSPIAGGNYNEQF,14,TRBJ2-1,TRBV11-2
ASSLEARANTGELF,14,TRBJ2-2,TRBV5-1
ASRTSGGAKDTQY,13,TRBJ2-3,TRBV6-1
ASRYRDRFYNEQF,13,TRBJ2-1,TRBV12-3/TRBV12-4
SARPNRGNEKLF,12,TRBJ1-4,TRBV20-1
AISERRASSYNEQF,14,TRBJ2-1,TRBV10-3
ATSDFRGGQDEQF,13,TRBJ2-1,TRBV24-1
ASSLSAGVAYEQY,13,TRBJ2-7,TRBV27
ASSRARQDEQF,11,TRBJ2-1,TRBV12-3/TRBV12-4
ASSSYYGGEAF,11,TRBJ1-1,TRBV12-3/TRBV12-4
ASSQEGTAIYNEQF,14,TRBJ2-1,TRBV4-2
ASSLSTRNTIY,11,TRBJ1-3,TRBV28